This passage covers 4 T cell receptor beta chains from one sample sequenced in a study of PD-L1 blockade in urothelial cancer. This table comes from immunoSEQ multiplex PCR, and its TCRdb copy is limited to in-frame clones, with some not included. The data show about 50,000 clones, about 85% seen once. The time point here: peripheral blood 6 weeks after treatment start. The starting material was PBMCs, obtained around atezolizumab (anti-PD-L1) treatment. These receptors were collected from a man aged 50-59 years with urothelial cancer.

The genes are TRBV7-3 and TRBJ2-6; a weak D match, TRBD2 (7 bases). Germline loops: CDR1 SGHTA, CDR2 FQGTGA. The CDR3 runs 17 residues. V was pared by 3 bases and J by 0 bases, with 12 bases between. Here the CDR3 DNA reads TGTGCCAGCAGCTTGGGCGGGGGCCGCTCTGGGGCCAACGTCCTGACTTTC. Its translation: CASSLGGGRSGANVLTF.

The chain has TRBV10-3 and TRBJ2-1, with 11 bases aligning to TRBD2. Germline CDR1 and CDR2: ENHRY and SYGVKD. The CDR3 consists of 14 residues. The trim removed 7 bases at V and 6 bases at J, leaving 5 bases unmatched. The CDR3 region has the DNA TGTGCCATCAACGCGGGACTAGCGGCCAATGAGCAGTTCTTC. This codes for CAINAGLAANEQFF.

The chain has TRBV9 and TRBJ2-7; D gene uncertain. The germline V gene encodes CDR1 SGDLS and CDR2 YYNGEE. This CDR3 has 15 amino acids. V was pared by 0 bases and J by 3 bases, with 13 bases between. DNA for the CDR3: TGTGCCAGCAGCGTAGATGCAGGAACCTACTACGAGCAGTACTTC. Protein product: CASSVDAGTYYEQYF. The variable domain in full, completed from reference TRBV9 and TRBJ2-7, reads DSGVTQTPKHLITATGQRVTLRCSPRSGDLSVYWYQQSLDQGLQFLIQYYNGEERAKGNILERFSAQQFPDLHSELNLSSLELGDSALYFCASSVDAGTYYEQYFGPGTRLTVT.

This rearrangement joins TRBV9 to TRBJ1-2; D gene unclear. The CDR3 runs to 15 residues. V shed 0 bases and J shed 4 bases, with 13 bases lying between them. Germline loops: CDR1 SGDLS, CDR2 YYNGEE. The CDR3 DNA sequence: TGTGCCAGCAGCGTAGGGAGTACTAGCCCCTATGGCTACACCTTC. It yields the protein CASSVGSTSPYGYTF.